Presented here are 18 T cell receptor beta chains from one specimen sequenced in a study of shared clonotypes between healthy human individuals. The protocol was immunoSEQ multiplex PCR, while the TCRdb copy is restricted to in-frame clones and leaves out a portion. The sample contains under 750,000 clones, 55% to 75% of which appear only once. The sequenced sample consisted of memory CD4+ T cells sorted from blood. The subset is: CD45RA-negative fraction. The receptors come from a woman aged 25 to 39 in good health.

This rearrangement joins TRBV7-9 to TRBJ2-7, with 9 bases lining up with TRBD2. Germline V lookup: CDR1 SEHNR, CDR2 FQNEAQ (reference sequence). This CDR3 is 17 amino acids long. V shed 5 bases, J shed 0 bases, and the junction held 11 bases outside the gene matches. In DNA form, the CDR3 reads TGTGCCAGCAGCGGAACCGAAGGACTAGCGAGCTCCTACGAGCAGTACTTC. Its translation is CASSGTEGLASSYEQYF.

The chain links TRBV5-4 to TRBJ2-3; 9 nucleotides match TRBD1. From germline, CDR1 is SGHNT and CDR2 YYREEE (reference sequence). V lost 4 bases, J lost 3 bases, and 6 bases stayed unmatched. The CDR3 contains 15 residues. CDR3 region: CASSDTGTGTDTQYF. The CDR3 DNA reads as TGTGCCAGCAGCGACACCGGGACAGGGACAGATACGCAGTATTTT.

CDR3 DNA: TGTGCCAGCAGCCCATTCTCCCTGAACACTGAAGCTTTCTTT. Its protein product is CASSPFSLNTEAFF. V usage is TRBV7-2 and J usage is TRBJ1-1; D is unresolved. Germline loops: CDR1 SGHTA, CDR2 FQGNSA. The CDR3 runs 14 residues. The ends were cut back, 5 bases at V and 0 bases at J, with 10 bases in the middle.

This clone was counted a single time. The J gene is TRBJ2-3, the V gene TRBV6-6; TRBD1 might be the D (6 bases). Trimming pared 10 bases from V and 2 bases from J, leaving 22 bases between. The CDR3 is 16 residues long. Germline assignment: CDR1 MNHNY and CDR2 SVGAGI (reference sequence). CDR3 DNA sequence: TGTGCCACGGGCTCAGGGCTCCGGACAGTCACAGATACGCAGTATTTT. Its protein is CATGSGLRTVTDTQYF.

The V gene is TRBV4-1, the J gene TRBJ2-3; the D is unclear. Germline V lookup: CDR1 MGHRA, CDR2 YSYEKL. The CDR3 runs 15 residues. V was pared by 1 base and J by 3 bases, with 11 bases between. CDR3 bases: TGCGCCAGCAGCCAAGGCCCTTTGGGGACAGATACGCAGTATTTT. Its protein is CASSQGPLGTDTQYF.

The J gene is TRBJ1-5, the V gene TRBV29-1; D not resolved. This CDR3 comprises 13 residues. Germline V CDR1 and CDR2: SQVTM, ANQGSEA. With 4 bases removed from V and 6 bases from J, the gap between germline ends came to 13 bases. The CDR3 reads CSVVGVLGQPQHF. DNA of the CDR3: TGCAGCGTTGTCGGTGTTTTGGGTCAGCCCCAGCATTTT.

The gene calls are TRBV6-5 and TRBJ2-7, with D possibly matching TRBD2 (5 bases). The germline gives CDR1 MNHEY, CDR2 SVGAGI. This CDR3 spans 15 amino acids. Trimming removed 0 bases at V and 1 base at J, with 10 bases between. CDR3 DNA sequence: TGTGCCAGCAGTTACTCGAGAGGGCAGTCCTACGAGCAGTACTTC. Its protein product is CASSYSRGQSYEQYF.

The chain is built from TRBV5-4 and TRBJ2-3, with D tentatively TRBD2 (6 bases). Germline V gene sequence: CDR1 SGHNT, CDR2 YYREEE (reference sequence). The ends were cut back, 5 bases at V and 6 bases at J, with 22 bases in the middle. The CDR3 totals 16 residues. CDR3 sequence reads: CASSWGESEGSDTQYF. The CDR3 DNA sequence: TGTGCCAGCAGTTGGGGGGAGTCCGAGGGGTCGGATACGCAGTATTTT. Full variable domain (outside the CDR3, taken from reference TRBV5-4 and TRBJ2-3): ETGVTQSPTHLIKTRGQQVTLRCSSQSGHNTVSWYQQALGQGPQFIFQYYREEENGRGNFPPRFSGLQFPNYSSELNVNALELDDSALYLCASSWGESEGSDTQYFGPGTRLTVL.

DNA of the CDR3: TGTGCCAGCAGCCCCGGGACGTTCGGCAACACTGAAGCTTTCTTT. This gives the protein CASSPGTFGNTEAFF. J is TRBJ1-1 and V is TRBV9, with D possibly TRBD1 on 5 matching bases. V was cut by 4 bases and J by 2 bases, with 15 bases left in between. This CDR3 has 15 amino acids. Germline V lookup: CDR1 SGDLS, CDR2 YYNGEE.

Concerning this clone: Other DNA sequences of this sample code for an identical CDR3. V gene TRBV19 combines with J gene TRBJ2-1; D is unclear. CDR1 and CDR2 (germline): LNHDA, SQIVND (reference sequence). V was trimmed by 5 bases and J by 5 bases, leaving 10 bases between them. The CDR3 runs 13 residues. CDR3 nucleotides: TGTGCCAGTAGTCCCGGCCGCCACAATGAGCAGTTCTTC. Amino acid sequence: CASSPGRHNEQFF.

CDR3 amino acids: CASSSPGRVEFNEKLFF. The CDR3 DNA sequence: TGTGCCAGCAGTTCGCCGGGACGCGTGGAATTTAATGAAAAACTGTTTTTT. The chain recombines TRBV28 with TRBJ1-4; maybe TRBD1 (5 bases). The CDR3 loop spans 17 amino acids. CDR1 is MDHEN, CDR2 SYDVKM, per germline. V was shortened by 4 bases and J by 4 bases, with 19 bases between the two germline ends.

This chain joins TRBV2 and TRBJ2-7; 7 nucleotides match TRBD2. V dropped 0 bases and J dropped 5; count of bases not matched to a gene: 10. The CDR3 totals 16 residues. Germline CDR1 and CDR2: SNHLY and FYNNEI. The CDR3 region has the DNA TGTGCCAGCAGTGAAGCCACAGCGGGATCATCTGACGAGCAGTACTTC. As protein: CASSEATAGSSDEQYF.

The CDR3 DNA follows: TGCGCCAGCCGTATAGCGGGAGAGGACTACAATGAGCAGTTCTTC. Translation gives CASRIAGEDYNEQFF. The gene calls are TRBV5-1 and TRBJ2-1; 9 bases are shared with TRBD2. The CDR3 sequence is 15 residues long. CDR1 and CDR2 (germline): SGHRS, YFSETQ. The V segment lost 7 bases and the J segment 3 bases; nucleotides outside the gene matches: 8.

The chain uses TRBV5-1 and TRBJ2-7, with TRBD2 identical over 13 bases. V dropped 4 bases and J dropped 5; count of bases not matched to a gene: 12. CDR1 SGHRS and CDR2 YFSETQ come from the germline V gene. CDR3 length: 17 amino acids. CDR3 DNA sequence: TGCGCCAGCAGCGTCGACCAGGGACTAGCGGGATGGGACGAGCAGTACTTC. It codes for CASSVDQGLAGWDEQYF.

The V gene is TRBV5-1, the J gene TRBJ1-2; the match to TRBD1 covers 9 bases. V shed 4 bases and J 5 bases; nucleotides not matched to a gene: 3. This CDR3 contains 13 residues. CDR1 is SGHRS, CDR2 YFSETQ, per germline. CDR3: CASSDGQGYGYTF. As DNA, the CDR3 is TGCGCCAGCAGCGACGGACAGGGGTATGGCTACACCTTC.

V is TRBV25-1 and J is TRBJ1-6; no clear D. V was shortened by 7 bases and J by 0 bases, with 10 bases between the two germline ends. The CDR3 covers 15 residues. CDR1 and CDR2 from the germline V gene are MGHDK and SYGVNS. This CDR3 is CASTGLSSYNSPLHF. The CDR3 DNA sequence: TGTGCCAGCACGGGGTTAAGCTCCTATAATTCACCCCTCCACTTT.

On this clone: Its ends do not fully match the called genes, so a read error is possible. This sequence joins TRBV11-2 and TRBJ2-7; TRBD2 matches 7 bases. Germline V gene sequence: CDR1 SGHAT, CDR2 FQNNGV. CDR3 length equals 14 residues. The CDR3 here is CASTLFAGVGEQYF. The CDR3 DNA reads TGTGCCAGCACCTTATTCGCGGGGGTGGGCGAGCAGTACTTC.

This clone was seen more than once but under ten times. V is TRBV6-5 and J is TRBJ2-2; D may be TRBD1 (6 bases). V was clipped by 2 bases and J by 5 bases, with 15 bases between them. The V gene's germline CDR1 is MNHEY and CDR2 SVGAGI. This CDR3 is built from 16 residues. The CDR3 region has the DNA TGTGCCAGCAGTTACGGTGGGGGCGTGGGAACCGGGGAGCTGTTTTTT. The encoded protein is CASSYGGGVGTGELFF.